This T cell receptor beta chain came from a study of blood T cell repertoires in COVID-19. Across the study: Sources were T cells, B-cell-depleted T cells, or PBMCs; the material itself was cDNA or gDNA.

Germline values: CDR1 LGHDT, CDR2 YNNKEL (reference sequence). Trimming cost V 8 bases and J 5 bases; bases outside gene matches: 13. The CDR3 is made up of 15 amino acids. TCRdb's copy holds only in-frame clones and misses some; the assay was immunoSEQ multiplex PCR. The repertoire consists of 300,000 to 400,000 clones, with approximately 86% occurring once and the leading ten covering around 8.9%. The TCR was taken from a man aged 30 to 39 with COVID-19, enrolled during active disease. This rearrangement joins TRBV3-1 (or the pseudogene TRBV3-2) to TRBJ2-7; the match to TRBD1 covers 9 bases. The sequencing input was peripheral blood. The CDR3 nucleotides are TGTGCCAGCTTGGGGGAGAGGGACAGGGATGACGAGCAGTACTTC. Residues: CASLGERDRDDEQYF.